The 18 T cell receptor beta chains presented below share a single source sample, sequenced in a study of blood T cells in healthy people across ages. A sample-barcoded 5' primer and a J-beta primer mix were used in a second PCR of about 6 to 12 cycles. TCRdb independently ran MiXCR on the 5' RACE reads; one entry per CDR3 protein. The data contain fewer than 2 million distinct CDR3 sequences, around 42% of them singletons. Sequenced: blood. The receptor source for this set is a human donor in good health.

V gene TRBV10-3 combines with J gene TRBJ2-5, with a weak D call TRBD2 (6 bases). Germline V gives CDR1 ENHRY, CDR2 SYGVKD. This CDR3 has 18 amino acids. V gave up 4 bases and J gave up 4 bases, with 25 bases separating them. Written as DNA, the CDR3 is TGTGCCATCAGTGCATCCTACACCGGGACTGCAAGGCCAGAGACCCAGTACTTC. It yields the protein CAISASYTGTARPETQYF.

This clonotype was observed once. V usage is TRBV4-3 and J usage is TRBJ2-1, with TRBD2 as a possible D gene (5 bases). Germline loops: CDR1 LGHNA, CDR2 YSLEER. CDR3 size: 15 residues. V was trimmed by 1 base and J by 3 bases, leaving 10 bases between them. The CDR3 DNA follows: TGCGCCAGCAGCCAAGGGGAGATAGTCTACAATGAGCAGTTCTTC. This encodes CASSQGEIVYNEQFF.

J is TRBJ2-7 and V is TRBV20-1; D unresolved. This CDR3 has 15 amino acids. CDR1 is DFQATT, CDR2 SNEGSKA, per germline (reference sequence). Trimming stripped 0 bases from V and 0 bases from J, with 12 bases between. The CDR3: CSARDLRSTSYEQYF. Written as DNA, the CDR3 is TGCAGTGCTAGAGATTTAAGGTCGACCTCCTACGAGCAGTACTTC.

The J gene is TRBJ2-1, the V gene TRBV20-1, with TRBD2 identical over 11 bases. In germline, CDR1 is DFQATT, CDR2 SNEGSKA (reference sequence). This CDR3 has 14 residues. Unmatched junction bases numbered 10, after V lost 5 bases and J lost 10 bases. CDR3 in DNA: TGCAGTGCTGCTATAGCGGGGGGGGGAGCGGAGCAGTTCTTC. Translated: CSAAIAGGGAEQFF.

The genes are TRBV6-1 and TRBJ2-2; 7 bases agree with TRBD2. The CDR3 length is 17 residues. CDR1 is MNHNS and CDR2 is SASEGT in the germline V gene. V was pared by 7 bases and J by 7 bases, with 18 bases of the junction left unmatched. The CDR3 DNA follows: TGTGCCAGCACTGAGGCCGGGGCTAGCGGATACTTCGGGGAGCTGTTTTTT. It codes for CASTEAGASGYFGELFF.

The chain recombines TRBV7-9 with TRBJ1-2; 8 nucleotides align to TRBD1. Germline CDR1 SEHNR, CDR2 FQNEAQ (reference sequence). This CDR3 has 16 amino acids. With 1 base clipped from V and 4 bases from J, the junction kept 8 bases outside the gene matches. The chain's CDR3 is CASSLVRSDRVYGYTF. CDR3 nucleotides: TGTGCCAGCAGCTTAGTACGGTCGGACAGGGTCTATGGCTACACCTTC.

This chain uses TRBV9 with TRBJ1-2, with D perhaps matching TRBD1 (5 bases). The germline V gene encodes CDR1 SGDLS and CDR2 YYNGEE. The CDR3 is 15 residues long. V lost 0 bases, J lost 4 bases, and 13 bases lay in between. Here the CDR3 DNA reads TGTGCCAGCAGCGTAGGGGCAACAGGACCCTATGGCTACACCTTC. Its protein product is CASSVGATGPYGYTF.

The rearrangement joins TRBV20-1 to TRBJ2-3; 9 nucleotides line up with TRBD2. CDR3 size: 14 residues. CDR1 and CDR2 from the germline V gene are DFQATT and SNEGSKA (reference sequence). J gave up 5 bases and V 1 base, and 4 bases lay outside the gene matches. This CDR3 reads CSARVTSGRDTQYF. The CDR3 coding sequence is TGCAGTGCTAGAGTGACTAGCGGTAGAGATACGCAGTATTTT.

The chain combines TRBV7-2 with TRBJ1-2; TRBD1 might be the D (6 bases). V lost 5 bases and J 8 bases, leaving 24 bases between the germline ends. Germline CDR1 SGHTA, CDR2 FQGNSA. This CDR3 is 16 amino acids long. The CDR3 DNA sequence: TGTGCCAGCAGCCAAATACACCGACTACAGGGCGGGGGCTACACCTTC. Amino acid sequence: CASSQIHRLQGGGYTF.

This clonotype has a handful of counts. The CDR3 DNA is TGCGCCAGCAGCCTAGGCCCCCGGGACAAGTTTTCTAACTATGGCTACACCTTC. The encoded protein is CASSLGPRDKFSNYGYTF. The chain joins TRBV4-1 to TRBJ1-2; perhaps TRBD1 as D (6 bases). Trimming left V 4 bases short and J 0 bases short, with 21 bases between. Per germline, CDR1 MGHRA and CDR2 YSYEKL. The CDR3 contains 18 residues.

This chain connects TRBV7-3 to TRBJ2-6; 7 nucleotides line up with TRBD2. The CDR3 length is 17 residues. Unmatched junction bases numbered 10, after V lost 8 bases and J lost 0 bases. Germline CDR1 and CDR2: SGHTA and FQGTGA. The CDR3 nucleotides read TGTGCCAGCTCAAAACGCGGGGGAAACTCTGGGGCCAACGTCCTGACTTTC. Its translation: CASSKRGGNSGANVLTF. Supplemented by reference TRBV7-3 and TRBJ2-6, the full variable domain reads GAGVSQTPSNKVTEKGKYVELRCDPISGHTALYWYRQSLGQGPEFLIYFQGTGAADDSGLPNDRFFAVRPEGSVSTLKIQRTERGDSAVYLCASSKRGGNSGANVLTFGAGSRLTVL.

CDR3 region: CASSEERTGANVLTF. The CDR3 DNA reads as TGTGCCAGCAGTGAAGAGAGAACTGGGGCCAACGTCCTGACTTTC. The chain carries TRBV2 and TRBJ2-6; the D is unclear. V was trimmed by 1 base and J by 2 bases, leaving 6 bases between them. The CDR3 runs 15 residues. The germline CDR1 and CDR2 sequences are SNHLY and FYNNEI.

This clonotype showed up just a few times. V gene TRBV4-3 combines with J gene TRBJ2-3; tentatively, D is TRBD2 (6 bases). The germline V and J ends were trimmed by 1 base and 3 bases, with 8 bases remaining between them. CDR3 length equals 14 residues. The germline CDR1 and CDR2 sequences are LGHNA and YSLEER. CDR3 sequence reads: CASSQGTKTDTQYF. For the CDR3, the DNA is TGCGCCAGCAGCCAAGGGACTAAAACAGATACGCAGTATTTT.

The J gene is TRBJ1-1, the V gene TRBV7-9, with unresolved D. This CDR3 comprises 15 residues. CDR1 and CDR2 (germline): SEHNR, FQNEAQ (reference sequence). Deletions cut 2 bases from V and 3 bases from J, with 13 bases between. CDR3 DNA: TGTGCCAGCAGCTTATTCCGGACGGCTGACACTGAAGCTTTCTTT. This gives the protein CASSLFRTADTEAFF.

In DNA form, the CDR3 reads TGTGCTAGTGGTTTGAGGGCGGGGAGGGAAAAACTGTTTTTT. This sequence encodes CASGLRAGREKLFF. J is TRBJ1-4 and V is TRBV12-5; no clear D. This CDR3 has 14 residues. The V end lost 2 bases, the J end lost 8 bases, and 12 bases lay between the germline ends. Germline V gene sequence: CDR1 LGHNT, CDR2 FRNRAP.

The J gene is TRBJ2-1, the V gene TRBV4-1, with D unclear. The length of the CDR3 is 13 residues. With 3 bases removed from V and 8 bases from J, the gap between germline ends came to 11 bases. Looked up from germline, CDR1 is MGHRA and CDR2 is YSYEKL. CDR3 in DNA: TGCGCCAGCAGCCAGAGCCTCCTGGATGAGCAGTTCTTC. Protein: CASSQSLLDEQFF.

The V and J genes are TRBV4-3 and TRBJ1-5; D uncertain. Germline CDR1 reads LGHNA; CDR2 reads YSLEER. The CDR3 length is 15 residues. Trimming stripped 2 bases from V and 1 base from J, with 9 bases between. Written as DNA, the CDR3 is TGCGCCAGCAGCCAACAACGGGAGAGCAATCAGCCCCAGCATTTT. Residues: CASSQQRESNQPQHF.

This clonotype showed up just once. The CDR3 coding sequence is TGTGCCAGCAGAAGTTTGCAGCACTATCAGCCCCAGCATTTT. Its translation is CASRSLQHYQPQHF. The V gene is TRBV6-5, the J gene TRBJ1-5; D is undetermined. V shed 6 bases and J shed 5 bases, with 14 bases lying between them. The CDR3 runs 14 residues. From germline, CDR1 is MNHEY and CDR2 SVGAGI.